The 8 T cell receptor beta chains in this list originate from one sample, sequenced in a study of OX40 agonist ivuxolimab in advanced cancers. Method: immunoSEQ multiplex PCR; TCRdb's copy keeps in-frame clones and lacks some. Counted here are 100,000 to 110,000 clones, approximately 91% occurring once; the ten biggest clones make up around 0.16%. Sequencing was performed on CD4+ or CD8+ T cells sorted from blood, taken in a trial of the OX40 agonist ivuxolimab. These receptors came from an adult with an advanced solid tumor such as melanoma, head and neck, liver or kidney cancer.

CDR3 coding DNA: TGTGCCAGCAGCGTAGATCCGACAGGGTTGGTCACAGATACGCAGTATTTT. Its translation is CASSVDPTGLVTDTQYF. This rearrangement joins TRBV9 to TRBJ2-3; the match to TRBD1 covers 7 bases. V shed 0 bases, J shed 2 bases, and the junction held 9 bases outside the gene matches. The CDR3 has 17 amino acids. Germline V gene sequence: CDR1 SGDLS, CDR2 YYNGEE.

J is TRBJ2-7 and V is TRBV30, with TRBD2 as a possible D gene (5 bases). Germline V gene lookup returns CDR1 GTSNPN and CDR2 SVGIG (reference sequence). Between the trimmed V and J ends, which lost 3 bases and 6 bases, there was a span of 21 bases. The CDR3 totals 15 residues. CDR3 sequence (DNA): TGTGCCTGGAGCGGCGGGTGGGGTCTTAAGGGCGAGCAGTACTTC. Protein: CAWSGGWGLKGEQYF.

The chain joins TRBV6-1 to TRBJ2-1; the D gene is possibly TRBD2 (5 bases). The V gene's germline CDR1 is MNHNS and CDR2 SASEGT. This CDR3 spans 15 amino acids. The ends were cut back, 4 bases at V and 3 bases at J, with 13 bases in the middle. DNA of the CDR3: TGTGCCAGCAGTGGGAACCCCGCGGGCTACAATGAGCAGTTCTTC. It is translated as CASSGNPAGYNEQFF.

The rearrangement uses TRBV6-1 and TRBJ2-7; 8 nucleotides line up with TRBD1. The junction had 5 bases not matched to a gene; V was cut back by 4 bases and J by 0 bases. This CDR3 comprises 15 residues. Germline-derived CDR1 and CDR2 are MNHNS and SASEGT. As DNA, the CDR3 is TGTGCCAGCAGTGCCCGGGACAGGCTCTCCTACGAGCAGTACTTC. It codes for CASSARDRLSYEQYF.

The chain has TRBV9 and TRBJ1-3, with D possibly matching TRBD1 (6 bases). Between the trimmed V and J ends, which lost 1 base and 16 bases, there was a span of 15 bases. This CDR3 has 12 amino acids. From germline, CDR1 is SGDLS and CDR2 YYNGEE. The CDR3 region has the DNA TGTGCCAGCAGCGTACCAGGGGCCGGTCTCTATTTT. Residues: CASSVPGAGLYF.

The CDR3 here is CASKSWAGFNQPQHF. CDR3 bases: TGTGCCAGCAAGTCATGGGCGGGATTCAATCAGCCCCAGCATTTT. V and J are TRBV27 and TRBJ1-5; D uncertain. Germline V CDR1 and CDR2: MNHEY, SMNVEV (reference sequence). The CDR3 consists of 15 residues. With 7 bases removed from V and 3 bases from J, the gap between germline ends came to 16 bases.

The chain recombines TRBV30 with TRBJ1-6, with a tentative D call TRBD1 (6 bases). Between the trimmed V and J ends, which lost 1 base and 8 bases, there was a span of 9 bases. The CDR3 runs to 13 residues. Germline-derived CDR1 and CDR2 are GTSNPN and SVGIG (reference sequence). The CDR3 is CAWSDRVDSPLHF. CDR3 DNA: TGTGCCTGGAGTGACAGGGTTGATTCACCCCTCCACTTT.

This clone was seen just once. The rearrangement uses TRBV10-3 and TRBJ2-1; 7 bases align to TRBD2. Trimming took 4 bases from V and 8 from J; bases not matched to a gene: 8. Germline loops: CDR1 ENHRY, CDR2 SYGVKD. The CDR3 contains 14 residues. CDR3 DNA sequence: TGTGCCATCAGTGTGGCGGGAGCGGTGGATGAGCAGTTCTTC. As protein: CAISVAGAVDEQFF.